One and the same sample provided the 18 T cell receptor beta chains below, sequenced in a study of monozygotic twins with inflammatory bowel disease. TCRdb re-called the 5' RACE reads and gives one entry per CDR3 protein, without DNA. In total, the table holds fewer than 550,000 distinct CDR3 sequences. Sequencing input: blood. The receptors stem from a human donor with ulcerative colitis or Crohn's disease, or a healthy co-twin of an affected twin (not recorded which).

The chain employs TRBV20-1 and TRBJ2-2; checking the TCRdb D call of TRBD1 is not possible without DNA. This CDR3 spans 15 amino acids. Germline V CDR1 and CDR2: DFQATT, SNEGSKA (reference sequence). The CDR3 here is CSAIRTGIGTGELFF.

The chain combines TRBV11-2 with TRBJ2-2; the D gene TCRdb calls, TRBD2, cannot be checked with no DNA. Germline V gene sequence: CDR1 SGHAT, CDR2 FQNNGV. CDR3 size: 23 residues. CDR3 protein: CASSLVKEALQRGSKRNTGELFF.

This chain connects TRBV9 to TRBJ2-7; TCRdb picks TRBD1, but there is no DNA to check that call. CDR1 is SGDLS and CDR2 is YYNGEE in the germline V gene. This CDR3 is built from 14 residues. This CDR3 is CASSPGPLSYEQYF.

The gene calls are TRBV7-9 and TRBJ1-1; with no DNA, the TCRdb D assignment of TRBD1 cannot be verified. Germline CDR1 SEHNR, CDR2 FQNEAQ (reference sequence). This CDR3 region has 13 residues. The CDR3 reads CASSLETGIEAFF. The full variable domain, completed using reference TRBV7-9 and TRBJ1-1, is DTGVSQNPRHKITKRGQNVTFRCDPISEHNRLYWYRQTLGQGPEFLTYFQNEAQLEKSRLLSDRFSAERPKGSFSTLEIQRTEQGDSAMYLCASSLETGIEAFFGQGTRLTVV.

This chain connects TRBV29-1 to TRBJ2-3; TCRdb designates TRBD2, a call that cannot be tested without DNA. This CDR3 region has 12 residues. Looked up from germline, CDR1 is SQVTM and CDR2 is ANQGSEA. CDR3 in amino acids: CSATKQENTQYF.

Here the CDR3 reads CSAPEGSSNEQFF. J is TRBJ2-1 and V is TRBV20-1; TCRdb's assignment of TRBD1 cannot be checked, as there is no DNA. Looked up from germline, CDR1 is DFQATT and CDR2 is SNEGSKA (reference sequence). The CDR3 loop spans 13 amino acids.

The rearrangement uses TRBV7-9 and TRBJ2-7; absent DNA, TCRdb's TRBD1 call cannot be checked. The germline gives CDR1 SEHNR, CDR2 FQNEAQ (reference sequence). The CDR3 is 14 residues long. CDR3 sequence: CASSLSGRGYEQYF.

This chain links TRBV12-3 or TRBV12-4 with TRBJ1-5; TCRdb designates TRBD1, a call that cannot be tested without DNA. The CDR3 has 11 residues. CDR3 amino acids: CASSPGTVQHF.

V usage is TRBV5-1 and J usage is TRBJ2-2; the TCRdb D gene call, TRBD2, has no DNA to confirm it. Germline assignment: CDR1 SGHRS and CDR2 YFSETQ. The CDR3 consists of 16 residues. CDR3: CASSGRTSGNTGELFF.

The chain joins TRBV5-1 to TRBJ1-1; as DNA is missing, the TRBD1 call by TCRdb cannot be tested. Germline-derived CDR1 and CDR2 are SGHRS and YFSETQ. CDR3 length: 16 residues. The CDR3 loop is CASSFGTGDLNTEAFF.

This chain links TRBV4-2 with TRBJ2-3; the D call of TRBD2 rests on TCRdb alone, since no DNA is present to check it. The germline V gene has CDR1 LGHNA and CDR2 YNFKEQ. The CDR3 loop spans 21 amino acids. CDR3 amino acids: CASSAQPGRDYPGGRTDTQYF.

CDR3: CASSQTGRGNTGELFF. The chain combines TRBV4-1 with TRBJ2-2; TCRdb lists TRBD1, though no DNA is available to test this call. Germline V gene data show CDR1 as MGHRA and CDR2 as YSYEKL. This CDR3 is built from 16 residues.

The V and J genes are TRBV11-2 and TRBJ2-5; TCRdb's D call of TRBD1 is untestable without DNA. Germline V lookup: CDR1 SGHAT, CDR2 FQNNGV. This CDR3 comprises 13 residues. The CDR3 is CASGKGVQETQYF.

The CDR3 spells CASSLGGPRDSPLHF. This chain joins TRBV5-1 and TRBJ1-6. Germline V gives CDR1 SGHRS, CDR2 YFSETQ. The CDR3 sequence is 15 residues long.

The chain has TRBV5-6 and TRBJ1-2. This CDR3 is built from 14 residues. Germline V gene lookup returns CDR1 SGHDT and CDR2 YYEEEE. The chain's CDR3 is CASSPPAGPYGYTF.

The chain couples TRBV29-1 to TRBJ2-7. CDR1 is SQVTM and CDR2 is ANQGSEA in the germline V gene. This CDR3 has 12 amino acids. The CDR3 sequence: CSVEGRPYEQYF.

The chain recombines TRBV29-1 with TRBJ2-1; TCRdb indicates TRBD2, and absent DNA this call remains unverified. The CDR3 extends over 18 amino acids. Germline V gives CDR1 SQVTM, CDR2 ANQGSEA. The CDR3 loop is CSVEDPLGSLTSYNEQFF.

This chain links TRBV5-1 with TRBJ1-4; lacking DNA, the TRBD1 call made by TCRdb goes unchecked. The CDR3 consists of 14 residues. CDR1 SGHRS and CDR2 YFSETQ come from the germline V gene. The CDR3 protein is CASRPTGLNEKLFF.